This T cell receptor (beta chain) derives from a study of post-analysis software for immune sequencing data. This clonotype was recorded once. The antigen is not known. Study outcomes and limitations: Same-batch preparations were strongly co-clustered by F measure. People with multiple sclerosis had a significantly lower normalized Chao1 diversity than controls did.

Every TCR beta cDNA library bore unique molecular identifiers. It was from about 0.98 to 11 million T cells that approximately 500,000 cDNA molecules came. Each CDR3 protein is one row after TCRdb ran MiXCR on the PCR reads. In the table there are around 710,000 distinct CDR3 sequences, roughly 50% of which are singletons. The sequenced sample was blood. This TCR was sampled from a girl aged 10-17 years with multiple sclerosis.

The CDR3 DNA follows: TGTGCCAGCAGTACGGGAGGGCCGGAAGCAGATACGCAGTATTTT. The encoded protein is CASSTGGPEADTQYF. J is TRBJ2-3 and V is TRBV2, with TRBD2 identical over 8 bases. The CDR3 is 15 amino acids. Trimming at V came to 5 bases and at J to 4 bases, leaving 8 bases not matched to a gene. Germline assignment: CDR1 SNHLY and CDR2 FYNNEI.